This TCR beta chain originates from a study of OX40 agonist ivuxolimab in advanced cancers. Notes on the research overall: Ivuxolimab was a fully human IgG2 agonistic monoclonal antibody targeting the costimulatory receptor OX40 (CD134). Intravenous ivuxolimab was administered to patients every 2 weeks at six dose levels: 0.01, 0.1, 0.3, 1.5, 3 and 10 mg/kg. The point of sequencing TCRbeta in the periphery was to test whether ivuxolimab changed TCR sequence diversity and drove clonal T-cell expansion. The monotherapy dose-escalation portion (N ≈ 57 patients) of the phase I ivuxolimab trial is reported in the paper. In the dose-escalation cohort, 70% to 85% of patients were male, and the mean age was around 65 years with a range of 23 to 79. Of the approximately 50 patients in dose escalation, about 20 had hepatocellular carcinoma, about 15 had melanoma, 9 had renal cell carcinoma and 9 had head and neck cancer. Partial responses occurred in three dose-escalation patients: two with cutaneous melanoma and one with hepatocellular carcinoma. Prior anti-PD-1, anti-PD-L1 or anti-CTLA-4 therapy was permitted, and checkpoint inhibitors had been received by more than 35% of dose-escalation patients.

The study at large found these results: At doses of 0.1 to 3.0 mg/kg, clonal expansion of both CD4+ and CD8+ blood T cells was observed from baseline to week 6. Low levels of normalized T-cell clonal expansion were also seen in some nonresponding patients. On average, CD8+ T cells showed more expanded clones than CD4+ T cells after ivuxolimab. In the 0.1-3.0 mg/kg groups, partial responders were among the patients with the lowest normalized peripheral clonal expansion, particularly in CD8+ T cells. Antigen specificity was not determined for the clonally expanded peripheral T cells.

Genomic DNA was isolated from the sorted cells so that the TCRbeta CDR3 region could be sequenced. The immunoSEQ Assay was used to sequence the TCRbeta CDR3 regions. TCRdb mirrors the immuneACCESS table, restricted to in-frame sequences. Some clones are absent from its copies; in checked studies, under half trace to an unresolved V gene, and the reason for the others is unknown. Across this sample there are about 93,000 clones, with approximately 89% seen only once. Of the sample, 0.33% falls within the top ten clones. Patients with a history of autoimmune disease or receiving systemic immunosuppression were excluded from the trial. Peripheral blood for TCR sequencing was collected from all dose cohorts at baseline, on cycle 4 day 1, and on cycle 7 day 1. The samples were taken from a phase I, first-in-human, multicenter, open-label dose-escalation trial of ivuxolimab. Adults with locally advanced or metastatic head and neck squamous cell, hepatocellular, melanoma or renal cell carcinoma were enrolled in the trial. Before TCR sequencing, CD4+ and CD8+ T cells were separately sorted from peripheral blood.

Measured from the cysteine to the phenylalanine, the CDR3 is 13 residues long. The read is trimmed to its CDR3 DNA, 39 bases read in frame from base 1. The germline ends are 6 bases apart after V is trimmed by 6 bases and J by 0 bases. The germline V gene (reference sequence) yields LNHDA for CDR1 and SQIVND for CDR2. About this clone: Its recognized antigen is unknown. It has no much larger one-base neighbor in the sample; base qualities were not kept.

The source of this sequence is an adult with an advanced solid tumor such as melanoma, head and neck, liver or kidney cancer. The V and J genes are TRBV19 and TRBJ1-3; no D gene can be assigned with confidence. Sequences were derived from CD4+ or CD8+ T cells sorted from blood, sampled in a trial of the OX40 agonist ivuxolimab. The DNA sequence is TGTGCCAGTAGCAGAAACTCTGGAAACACCATATATTTT. Its protein product is CASSRNSGNTIYF.